The 24 T cell receptor beta chains presented below share a single source sample, sequenced in a study of T-cell memory formation after mild COVID-19. TCRdb recomputed calls from the 5' RACE reads with MiXCR, one row per CDR3 protein. The sample shows more than 10,000 distinct CDR3 sequences, about 17% of them seen only once. The sample comprised PBMCs or a T cell subset sorted from them (not recorded which). These receptor sequences come from a man aged 18 to 30 who had mild COVID-19 (a few samples of this study predate the infection). Cell type and time point are not known.

Turning to this clonotype: A much bigger clone sits one base away, suggesting this may be a read error. V gene TRBV6-6 combines with J gene TRBJ1-5; D remains ambiguous. The CDR3 extends over 16 amino acids. The germline gives CDR1 MNHNY, CDR2 SVGAGI (reference sequence). The V and J ends lost 11 bases and 4 bases respectively, with 24 bases between them. CDR3 DNA sequence: TGTGCCGGCACCAAAGACGGCTACGGGTTAAATCAGCCCCAGCATTTT. It specifies CAGTKDGYGLNQPQHF.

This clonotype has more than one count but fewer than ten. A much larger clone lies a single base off, so this may be a read error. The chain has TRBV11-2 and TRBJ2-3, with TRBD1 as a possible D gene (6 bases). Germline lookup yields CDR1 SGHAT and CDR2 FQNNGV. The CDR3 runs 17 residues. V was clipped by 3 bases and J by 4 bases, with 20 bases between them. CDR3 nucleotides: TGTGCCAGCAGCTTTTCGGCAGGGGTTTTTCATGCAGATACGCAGTATTTT. It codes for CASSFSAGVFHADTQYF.

The rearrangement links TRBV4-3 to TRBJ2-7; D could derive from TRBD1 or TRBD2 (5 bases each). CDR1 and CDR2 from the germline V gene are LGHNA and YSLEER. V lost 0 bases and J lost 2, with 14 bases in between. CDR3 length: 16 amino acids. The CDR3 bases are TGCGCCAGCAGCCAAGATAAAGGTGGGACCGCCTACGAGCAGTACTTC. As protein: CASSQDKGGTAYEQYF.

This rearrangement joins TRBV7-2 to TRBJ2-7; D is perhaps TRBD2 (6 bases). The V and J ends lost 4 bases and 6 bases respectively, with 16 bases between them. The CDR3 is 14 residues long. The germline V gene has CDR1 SGHTA and CDR2 FQGNSA. The chain's CDR3 is CASSSRLDGGEQYF. The CDR3 region has the DNA TGTGCCAGCAGCTCTCGGCTGGACGGGGGCGAGCAGTACTTC.

This clonotype was seen only a few times. The chain uses TRBV7-9 and TRBJ2-1, with a tentative D call TRBD1 (5 bases). This CDR3 has 13 amino acids. Germline lookup yields CDR1 SEHNR and CDR2 FQNEAQ (reference sequence). Trimming took off 6 bases at V and 12 bases at J, with 18 bases between the two ends. The CDR3 here is CASRQGAELLQFF. The CDR3 nucleotides are TGTGCCAGCAGGCAAGGGGCGGAGTTATTGCAGTTCTTC.

This clonotype showed up many times. The gene calls are TRBV4-3 and TRBJ2-6; maybe TRBD2 (5 bases). Trimming pared 0 bases from V and 0 bases from J, leaving 6 bases between. The CDR3 sequence is 16 residues long. Germline CDR1 and CDR2: LGHNA and YSLEER. The CDR3 coding sequence is TGCGCCAGCAGCCAAGAAGGGAGCTCTGGGGCCAACGTCCTGACTTTC. Protein sequence: CASSQEGSSGANVLTF.

This clonotype was observed a few times. The chain has TRBV7-2 and TRBJ1-5; tentative D call: TRBD1 (6 bases). This CDR3 has 12 residues. Germline lookup yields CDR1 SGHTA and CDR2 FQGNSA. Trimming took 5 bases from V and 9 from J, leaving 11 bases between them. The CDR3 loop is CASSTDRRPQHF. The CDR3 nucleotides read TGTGCCAGCAGCACCGACAGGCGGCCCCAGCATTTT.

This clonotype appeared many times. J is TRBJ2-7 and V is TRBV20-1; D ambiguous. The germline V and J ends were trimmed by 0 bases and 6 bases, with 15 bases remaining between them. Germline assignment: CDR1 DFQATT and CDR2 SNEGSKA (reference sequence). The CDR3 length is 14 residues. CDR3 nucleotide sequence: TGCAGTGCTAGAGATCAATACGTGTTCATCGAGCAGTACGTC. It yields the protein CSARDQYVFIEQYV.

This clonotype has ten or more counts. In nucleotides, the CDR3 is TGCGCCAGCAGTCTACTCCCGGGACTAGTCGATCTCAATGAGCAGTTCTTC. It specifies CASSLLPGLVDLNEQFF. The chain is built from TRBV5-1 and TRBJ2-1; TRBD2 matches at 8 bases. Trimming took 5 bases from V and 6 from J; bases not matched to a gene: 16. The CDR3 spans 17 residues. The V gene's germline CDR1 is SGHRS and CDR2 YFSETQ.

In its sample, this clonotype was seen many times. This chain connects TRBV25-1 to TRBJ2-7, with D unclear. The V end lost 4 bases, the J end lost 6 bases, and 4 bases lay between the germline ends. CDR3 length equals 10 residues. Per the germline V gene, CDR1 is MGHDK and CDR2 is SYGVNS. CDR3 sequence reads: CASSVREQYV. In DNA, the CDR3 is TGTGCCAGCAGTGTACGCGAGCAGTACGTC.

The genes are TRBV27 and TRBJ2-7, with D tentatively TRBD1 (5 bases). Germline CDR1 is MNHEY and CDR2 is SMNVEV (reference sequence). V was trimmed by 2 bases and J by 4 bases, leaving 12 bases between them. The CDR3 is made up of 14 amino acids. The CDR3: CASSLSQGPYEQYF. For the CDR3, the DNA is TGTGCCAGCAGTTTAAGTCAGGGCCCGTACGAGCAGTACTTC.

The V call is TRBV20-1, the J call TRBJ2-3, with 9 nucleotides matching TRBD1. In germline, CDR1 is DFQATT, CDR2 SNEGSKA (reference sequence). V gave up 6 bases and J gave up 7 bases; unmatched junction bases: 14. CDR3 size: 15 residues. CDR3 residues: CSAQPGGQGLHTQYF. The DNA of the CDR3 is TGCAGTGCCCAACCCGGGGGACAGGGCTTACATACGCAGTATTTT.

This clonotype was recorded at least ten times. The V and J genes are TRBV5-1 and TRBJ2-5; 10 bases fit TRBD2. Looked up from germline, CDR1 is SGHRS and CDR2 is YFSETQ. The CDR3 is made up of 14 amino acids. V lost 4 bases and J lost 5; bases outside the gene matches: 5. The CDR3 DNA reads TGCGCCAGCAGCCTAGCGGGGGCGTGGGAGACCCAGTACTTC. Its translation: CASSLAGAWETQYF.

This clonotype was detected ten times or more. The chain carries TRBV28 and TRBJ2-6, with a tentative D call TRBD2 (5 bases). The CDR3 length is 15 residues. CDR1 MDHEN and CDR2 SYDVKM come from the germline V gene. V was shortened by 5 bases and J by 2 bases, with 10 bases between the two germline ends. DNA for the CDR3: TGTGCCAGCAGTCCCCTCGGGGCTGGGGCCAACGTCCTGACTTTC. It encodes CASSPLGAGANVLTF. The full variable domain, in which reference TRBV28 and TRBJ2-6 provide the parts outside the CDR3, is DVKVTQSSRYLVKRTGEKVFLECVQDMDHENMFWYRQDPGLGLRLIYFSYDVKMKEKGDIPEGYSVSREKKERFSLILESASTNQTSMYLCASSPLGAGANVLTFGAGSRLTVL.

This clonotype appeared many times. The chain combines TRBV7-6 with TRBJ1-4, with D tentatively TRBD1 (6 bases). This CDR3 spans 15 amino acids. V was pared by 5 bases and J by 8 bases, with 18 bases between. Germline CDR1 and CDR2: SGHVS and FNYEAQ. CDR3 sequence (DNA): TGTGCCAGCAGCGCCTCGGGGGGCCTCGGGGAAAAACTGTTTTTT. Translated: CASSASGGLGEKLFF.

At least ten counts were recorded for this clonotype. The V call is TRBV4-1, the J call TRBJ2-4; tentative D call: TRBD2 (6 bases). Germline V CDR1 and CDR2: MGHRA, YSYEKL. This CDR3 has 16 residues. Trimming pared 1 base from V and 3 bases from J, leaving 13 bases between. This CDR3 is CASSQGFGTGKNIQYF. The CDR3 region has the DNA TGCGCCAGCAGCCAAGGATTTGGGACTGGCAAAAACATTCAGTACTTC.

This clonotype has only a few counts. V and J are TRBV4-2 and TRBJ1-2; D is undetermined. V gave up 0 bases and J gave up 3 bases, with 8 bases separating them. Per germline, CDR1 LGHNA and CDR2 YNFKEQ. The CDR3 extends over 14 amino acids. The CDR3 DNA reads as TGTGCCAGCAGCCAAGATTTGGACTACTATGGCTACACCTTC. The encoded protein is CASSQDLDYYGYTF.

The V call is TRBV3-1, the J call TRBJ2-7; 10 positions match TRBD2. Germline trimming cut 4 bases from V and 3 bases from J; bases unmatched to any gene: 3. The length of the CDR3 is 14 residues. CDR1 and CDR2 (germline): LGHDT, YNNKEL (reference sequence). For the CDR3, the DNA is TGTGCCAGCAGCCCTCTAGCGGGAGACTACGAGCAGTACTTC. Protein: CASSPLAGDYEQYF.

There are many counts of this clonotype. The rearrangement joins TRBV25-1 to TRBJ1-3, with D uncertain. Between the trimmed V and J ends, which lost 6 bases and 2 bases, there was a span of 11 bases. Germline loops: CDR1 MGHDK, CDR2 SYGVNS. This CDR3 comprises 14 residues. In DNA form, the CDR3 reads TGTGCCAGCAGCCCCGGCCATACTGGAAACACCATATATTTT. It translates to CASSPGHTGNTIYF.

The rearrangement links TRBV7-2 to TRBJ1-1; D is perhaps TRBD1 (5 bases). CDR1 SGHTA and CDR2 FQGNSA come from the germline V gene. This CDR3 comprises 12 residues. Trimming removed 4 bases from V and 4 bases from J, with 7 bases in between. DNA for the CDR3: TGTGCCAGCAGCTCAGGGTTCACTGAAGCTTTCTTT. It yields the protein CASSSGFTEAFF.

This clonotype has a handful of counts. V is TRBV7-9 and J is TRBJ2-1; D is tentatively TRBD1 or TRBD2 (6 bases each). Trimming removed 2 bases at V and 2 bases at J, with 10 bases between. CDR1 and CDR2 from the germline V gene are SEHNR and FQNEAQ (reference sequence). The CDR3 spans 15 residues. CDR3 coding DNA: TGTGCCAGCAGCTTATACCGGGGGCCCTACAATGAGCAGTTCTTC. This codes for CASSLYRGPYNEQFF.

This clonotype was seen ten or more times. As DNA, the CDR3 is TGTGCCAGCAGTCGGACAGTGGGGAACAATGAGCAGTTCTTC. Its protein product is CASSRTVGNNEQFF. The chain joins TRBV28 to TRBJ2-1, with TRBD1 as a possible D gene (6 bases). Trimming removed 5 bases at V and 5 bases at J, with 13 bases between. The germline V gene encodes CDR1 MDHEN and CDR2 SYDVKM. This CDR3 is built from 14 residues.

In this sample, this clonotype turned up many times. The chain combines TRBV5-6 with TRBJ2-1; 7 bases are a match to TRBD2. There are 14 residues in the CDR3. Germline CDR1 SGHDT, CDR2 YYEEEE. J lost 2 bases, V lost 7 bases, and 6 bases had no gene match. The CDR3 DNA is TGTGCCAGCTCGGGAGGCTGGCCCTACAATGAGCAGTTCTTC. Translated, it gives CASSGGWPYNEQFF.

This clonotype was counted ten times or more. The V gene is TRBV6-6, the J gene TRBJ2-5; D unclear. From germline, CDR1 is MNHNY and CDR2 SVGAGI (reference sequence). Trimming removed 3 bases from V and 7 bases from J, with 9 bases in between. This CDR3 comprises 12 residues. The CDR3 reads CASSYGVGTQYF. The CDR3 DNA follows: TGTGCCAGCAGTTATGGGGTAGGGACCCAGTACTTC.